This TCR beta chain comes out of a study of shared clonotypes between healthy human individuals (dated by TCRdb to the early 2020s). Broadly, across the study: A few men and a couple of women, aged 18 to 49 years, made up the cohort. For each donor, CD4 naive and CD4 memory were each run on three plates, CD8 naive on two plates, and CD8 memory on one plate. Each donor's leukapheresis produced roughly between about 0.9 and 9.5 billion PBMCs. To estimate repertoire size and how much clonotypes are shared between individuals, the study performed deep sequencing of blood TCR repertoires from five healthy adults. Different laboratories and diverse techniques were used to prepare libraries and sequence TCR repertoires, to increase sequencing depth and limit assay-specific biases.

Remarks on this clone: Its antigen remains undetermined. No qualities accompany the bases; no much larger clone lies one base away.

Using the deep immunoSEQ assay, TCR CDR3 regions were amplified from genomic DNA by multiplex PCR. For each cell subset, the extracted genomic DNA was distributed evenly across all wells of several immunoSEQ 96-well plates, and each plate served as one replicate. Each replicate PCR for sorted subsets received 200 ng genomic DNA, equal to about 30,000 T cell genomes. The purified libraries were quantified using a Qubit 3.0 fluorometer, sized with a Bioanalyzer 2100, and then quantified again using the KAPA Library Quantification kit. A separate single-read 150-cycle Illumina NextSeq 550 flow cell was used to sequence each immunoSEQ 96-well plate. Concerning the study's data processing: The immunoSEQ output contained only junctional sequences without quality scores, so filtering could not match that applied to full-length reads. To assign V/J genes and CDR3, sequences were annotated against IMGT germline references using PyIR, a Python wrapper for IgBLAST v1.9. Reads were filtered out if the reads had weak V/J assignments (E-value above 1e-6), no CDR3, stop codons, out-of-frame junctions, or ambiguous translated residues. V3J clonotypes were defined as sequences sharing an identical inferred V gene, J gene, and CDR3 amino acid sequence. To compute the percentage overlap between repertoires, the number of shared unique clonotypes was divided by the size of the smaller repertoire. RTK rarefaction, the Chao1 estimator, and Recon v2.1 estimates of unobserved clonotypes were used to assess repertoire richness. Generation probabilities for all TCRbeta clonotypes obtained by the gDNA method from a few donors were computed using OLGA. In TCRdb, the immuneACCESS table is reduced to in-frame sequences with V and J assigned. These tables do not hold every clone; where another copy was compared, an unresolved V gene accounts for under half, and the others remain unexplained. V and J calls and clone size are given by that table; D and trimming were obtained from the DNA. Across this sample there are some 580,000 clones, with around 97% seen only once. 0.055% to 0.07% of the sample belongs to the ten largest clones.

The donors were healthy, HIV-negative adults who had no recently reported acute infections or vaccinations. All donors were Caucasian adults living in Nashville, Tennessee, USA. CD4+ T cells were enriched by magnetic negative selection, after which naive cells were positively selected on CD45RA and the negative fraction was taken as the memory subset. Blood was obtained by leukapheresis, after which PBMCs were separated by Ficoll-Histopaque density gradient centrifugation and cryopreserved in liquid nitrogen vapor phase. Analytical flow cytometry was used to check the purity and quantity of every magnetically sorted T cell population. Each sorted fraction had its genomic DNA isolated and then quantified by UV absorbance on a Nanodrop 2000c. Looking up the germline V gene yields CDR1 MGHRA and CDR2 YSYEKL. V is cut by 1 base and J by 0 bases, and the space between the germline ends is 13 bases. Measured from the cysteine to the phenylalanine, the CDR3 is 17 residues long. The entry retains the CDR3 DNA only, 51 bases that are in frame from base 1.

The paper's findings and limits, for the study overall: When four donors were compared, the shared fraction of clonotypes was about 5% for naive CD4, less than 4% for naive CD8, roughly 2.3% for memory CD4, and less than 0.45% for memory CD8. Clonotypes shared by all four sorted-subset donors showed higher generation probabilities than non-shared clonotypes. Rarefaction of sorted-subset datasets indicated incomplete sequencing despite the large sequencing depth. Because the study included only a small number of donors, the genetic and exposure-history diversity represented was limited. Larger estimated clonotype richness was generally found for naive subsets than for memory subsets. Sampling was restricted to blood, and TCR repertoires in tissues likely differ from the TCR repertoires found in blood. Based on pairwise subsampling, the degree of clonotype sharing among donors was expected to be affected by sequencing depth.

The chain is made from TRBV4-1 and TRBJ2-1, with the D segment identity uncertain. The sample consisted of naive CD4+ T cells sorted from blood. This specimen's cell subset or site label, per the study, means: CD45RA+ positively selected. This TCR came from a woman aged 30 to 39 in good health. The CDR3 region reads CASSQGLAHSSYNEQFF. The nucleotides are TGCGCCAGCAGCCAAGGACTGGCTCATAGCTCCTACAATGAGCAGTTCTTC.